This passage covers 5 T cell receptor beta chains from one sample sequenced in a study of follicular helper T cells after annual influenza vaccination. The time point is: 2014-2015 season, 7 days after vaccination. TCRdb's table, derived via immunoSEQ multiplex PCR, lists solely in-frame clones and lacks some. This table holds some 9,900 clones, approximately 83% found once. The input for sequencing was CXCR5- memory CD4+ T cells sorted from blood, taken 7 days after influenza vaccination. These receptors were taken from an adult who received the influenza vaccine.

This clone has only a few counts. The rearrangement joins TRBV21-1 to TRBJ1-2. TRBV21-1 is flagged as a pseudogene. There are 13 residues in the CDR3. Here the CDR3 DNA reads TGTGCCAGCAGCAAAGCGGAGGAATATGGCTACACCTTC. It yields the protein CASSKAEEYGYTF.

The genes are TRBV30 and TRBJ2-7; weak D call: TRBD2 (6 bases). The V end lost 3 bases, the J end lost 1 base, and 25 bases lay between the germline ends. Germline lookup yields CDR1 GTSNPN and CDR2 SVGIG (reference sequence). The CDR3 consists of 18 residues. The CDR3 bases are TGTGCCTGGAGCCCTCCCCGGAGGGAAGCATGGGTGTCCTACGAGCAGTACTTC. Translation gives CAWSPPRREAWVSYEQYF.

The chain joins TRBV5-1 to TRBJ2-3, with D possibly being TRBD2 (7 bases). This CDR3 spans 15 amino acids. V was clipped by 2 bases and J by 1 base, with 11 bases between them. The germline CDR1 and CDR2 sequences are SGHRS and YFSETQ. DNA for the CDR3: TGCGCCAGCAGCTTTGGGGAGGGGGGCACAGATACGCAGTATTTT. This sequence encodes CASSFGEGGTDTQYF.

Note on this clone: One end of the junction does not line up with germline, which may come from a read error. This chain uses TRBV29-1 with TRBJ2-5; 7 bases align to TRBD1. Per germline, CDR1 SQVTM and CDR2 ANQGSEA. This CDR3 is 13 amino acids long. The chain's CDR3 is CSVQPGQQGTQYF. The DNA of the CDR3 is TGCAGCGTCCAACCGGGACAGCAAGGGACCCAGTACTTC.

J is TRBJ1-5 and V is TRBV20-1; D not resolved. The CDR3 is 11 residues long. Trimming left V 3 bases short and J 4 bases short, with 4 bases between. Germline V CDR1 and CDR2: DFQATT, SNEGSKA (reference sequence). CDR3 coding DNA: TGCAGTGCTAGTGGAAATCAGCCCCAGCATTTT. Its protein is CSASGNQPQHF.